The 24 T cell receptor beta chains reported below all come from one sample, sequenced in a study of metastatic and nonmetastatic thyroid tumors. Each patient came to thyroid surgery without any prior treatment (of any kind). TCRdb re-clonotyped the PCR reads via MiXCR. The sample yields 30,000 or so clones, roughly 25% seen once. Sequencing input: blood. These receptor sequences come from a female donor with papillary thyroid cancer or a benign thyroid nodule (not recorded which). Some clones in this sample may be carry-over from other donors' samples.

This clone has a count of ten or more. This chain connects TRBV19 to TRBJ2-2; D not resolved. Trimming stripped 5 bases from V and 5 bases from J, with 9 bases between. Germline-derived CDR1 and CDR2 are LNHDA and SQIVND (reference sequence). This CDR3 contains 13 residues. CDR3 bases: TGTGCCAGTAGTGTCCTTGTAACCGGGGAGCTGTTTTTT. It is translated as CASSVLVTGELFF.

This chain joins TRBV11-1 and TRBJ2-4; TRBD2 agrees at 10 bases. Looked up from germline, CDR1 is SGHAT and CDR2 is FQDESV (reference sequence). V lost 2 bases to trimming and J lost 4 bases; unmatched junction nucleotides: 11. CDR3 size: 18 residues. CDR3 protein: CASSLMSGRGREKNIQYF. CDR3 DNA sequence: TGTGCCAGCAGCTTAATGAGCGGGAGGGGGAGAGAAAAAAACATTCAGTACTTC.

This clone was detected a few times. J is TRBJ1-1 and V is TRBV28; D perhaps matches TRBD1 (5 bases). The CDR3 is 14 amino acids. Germline V gene sequence: CDR1 MDHEN, CDR2 SYDVKM. Trimming removed 5 bases at V and 11 bases at J, with 21 bases between. CDR3: CASSIGAIPLGAFF. DNA of the CDR3: TGTGCCAGCAGTATCGGGGCCATACCCCTGGGGGCTTTCTTT.

This clone appeared a few times. The conserved closing phenylalanine or tryptophan is absent in this CDR3, likely reflecting a read error. The J gene is TRBJ1-2, the V gene TRBV15; unclear D gene. The V gene's germline CDR1 is LNHNV and CDR2 YYDKDF (reference sequence). This CDR3 contains 15 residues. V was shortened by 0 bases and J by 5 bases, with 13 bases between the two germline ends. CDR3 sequence reads: CATSRERCSQYGYTS. CDR3 DNA sequence: TGTGCCACCAGCAGAGAAAGGTGCAGCCAATATGGCTACACCTCC.

This clone came up many times. CDR3 sequence: CASSLAPGGDTQYF. CDR3 DNA sequence: TGTGCCAGCAGTTTGGCCCCGGGGGGTGATACGCAGTATTTT. The chain employs TRBV28 and TRBJ2-3; 7 bases agree with TRBD2. Germline V gives CDR1 MDHEN, CDR2 SYDVKM. V lost 3 bases and J lost 6; bases outside the gene matches: 6. The CDR3 runs 14 residues. The complete variable domain, with remaining parts taken from reference TRBV28 and TRBJ2-3, reads DVKVTQSSRYLVKRTGEKVFLECVQDMDHENMFWYRQDPGLGLRLIYFSYDVKMKEKGDIPEGYSVSREKKERFSLILESASTNQTSMYLCASSLAPGGDTQYFGPGTRLTVL.

In its sample, this clone was seen a few times. One end of the junction varies from germline; a read error may be responsible. J is TRBJ1-6 and V is TRBV19; D might be TRBD1 (5 bases). CDR3 length: 19 amino acids. CDR1 LNHDA and CDR2 SQIVND come from the germline V gene (reference sequence). The CDR3 loop reads CASSMVWSDSRGYNSPHHF. CDR3 DNA: TGTGCCAGTAGTATGGTGTGGAGTGACAGCCGCGGATATAATTCACCCCACCACTTT.

This clone is classed as medium-sized. The chain couples TRBV14 to TRBJ2-1; 7 nucleotides align to TRBD2. Germline V gene sequence: CDR1 SGHDN, CDR2 FVKESK. This CDR3 region has 18 residues. The V segment lost 4 bases and the J segment 3 bases; nucleotides outside the gene matches: 15. The CDR3 protein is CASSLHGGEGRGYNEQFF. The CDR3 DNA sequence: TGTGCCAGCAGCCTACACGGAGGGGAGGGTCGGGGCTACAATGAGCAGTTCTTC.

At least ten counts were recorded for this clone. CDR3 DNA sequence: TGTGCCAGCAGCCAAGAGCACAGGGGGTACAATGAGCAGTTCTTC. Encoded protein: CASSQEHRGYNEQFF. The chain joins TRBV4-2 to TRBJ2-1, with 8 bases identical to TRBD1. This CDR3 is 15 amino acids long. Germline V gene lookup returns CDR1 LGHNA and CDR2 YNFKEQ. V lost 0 bases, J lost 4 bases, and 2 bases stayed unmatched.

This clone was seen repeatedly, ten times or more. The V and J genes are TRBV7-8 and TRBJ1-1; TRBD1 aligns across 7 bases. With V trimmed by 5 bases and J by 3 bases, 9 bases remained unmatched. The CDR3 is made up of 15 amino acids. Per the germline V gene, CDR1 is SGHVS and CDR2 is FQNEAQ. CDR3 sequence: CASSHNRGRDTEAFF. CDR3 nucleotide sequence: TGTGCCAGCAGCCACAACAGGGGAAGGGACACTGAAGCTTTCTTT. The whole variable domain, remainder taken from reference TRBV7-8 and TRBJ1-1, is GAGVSQSPRYKVAKRGQDVALRCDPISGHVSLFWYQQALGQGPEFLTYFQNEAQLDKSGLPSDRFFAERPEGSVSTLKIQRTQQEDSAVYLCASSHNRGRDTEAFFGQGTRLTVV.

At least ten counts were recorded for this clone. The rearrangement joins TRBV9 to TRBJ2-3; D unclear. The CDR3 runs to 14 residues. Germline loops: CDR1 SGDLS, CDR2 YYNGEE. The V end was cut by 4 bases, the J end by 5 bases, with 14 bases between. The CDR3 loop reads CASSPHVEEDTQYF. The CDR3, as DNA: TGTGCCAGCAGCCCCCACGTCGAGGAAGATACGCAGTATTTT.

Ten or more counts support this clone. J is TRBJ1-5 and V is TRBV6-2 or TRBV6-3; no firm D call. This CDR3 comprises 16 residues. Germline CDR1 MNHEY, CDR2 SVGEGT. The V end lost 5 bases, the J end lost 6 bases, and 20 bases lay between the germline ends. The CDR3 sequence: CASSERNRVKAQPQHF. The CDR3, as DNA: TGTGCCAGCAGTGAACGCAATCGGGTCAAGGCTCAGCCCCAGCATTTT.

Many counts were recorded for this clone. This rearrangement joins TRBV7-2 to TRBJ1-1; D is unclear. With 4 bases removed from V and 0 bases from J, the gap between germline ends came to 6 bases. This CDR3 has 13 amino acids. From germline, CDR1 is SGHTA and CDR2 FQGNSA. The CDR3 DNA reads TGTGCCAGCAGCTCCGGTCTGAACACTGAAGCTTTCTTT. Protein product: CASSSGLNTEAFF.

The sample holds many counts of this clone. The CDR3 coding sequence is TGTGCCAGCAGCCGCTCCGATTCACCCCTCCACTTT. It is translated as CASSRSDSPLHF. V gene TRBV27 combines with J gene TRBJ1-6; unclear D gene. CDR1 and CDR2 (germline): MNHEY, SMNVEV (reference sequence). The V gene lost 6 bases and the J gene lost 8 bases, with 8 bases spanning the gap. CDR3 length equals 12 residues.

With respect to this clone: Additional DNA sequences in this sample encode the identical CDR3. V is TRBV20-1 and J is TRBJ2-1; 8 bases line up with TRBD2. Germline lookup yields CDR1 DFQATT and CDR2 SNEGSKA (reference sequence). The CDR3 consists of 19 residues. V shed 0 bases and J 0 bases; nucleotides not matched to a gene: 13. The CDR3 region has the DNA TGCAGTGCTAGAGACCCACGTGGGAGCGGGAGTACCTCCTACAATGAGCAGTTCTTC. It yields the protein CSARDPRGSGSTSYNEQFF.

This clone was seen many times. The chain recombines TRBV7-9 with TRBJ1-5, with 10 bases aligning to TRBD1. This CDR3 comprises 17 residues. The J segment lost 7 bases and the V segment lost 1 base, leaving 10 bases of the junction unmatched. Germline lookup yields CDR1 SEHNR and CDR2 FQNEAQ (reference sequence). The CDR3 DNA sequence: TGTGCCAGCAGCTTAGACTACGGGACAGGGGTTGACCAGCCCCAGCATTTT. It codes for CASSLDYGTGVDQPQHF.

This clone was recorded at least ten times. The CDR3 spells CATPEGTHRGGCNQPQHF. The CDR3 DNA sequence: TGTGCCACGCCCGAGGGAACCCACAGGGGAGGATGTAATCAGCCCCAGCATTTT. This chain joins TRBV28 and TRBJ1-5; 7 nucleotides agree with TRBD1. This CDR3 is 18 amino acids long. Germline V CDR1 and CDR2: MDHEN, SYDVKM. V lost 10 bases to trimming and J lost 4 bases; unmatched junction nucleotides: 22.

For this clone: One end of the junction fails to match germline, which may point to a read error. This CDR3 is CASSLAGMNTWDLFF. The CDR3 DNA is TGTGCCAGCAGTCTAGCGGGGATGAACACCTGGGATCTGTTTTTT. V usage is TRBV28 and J usage is TRBJ2-2, with 9 bases matching TRBD2. The V gene's germline CDR1 is MDHEN and CDR2 SYDVKM. CDR3 length: 15 amino acids.

The chain combines TRBV20-1 with TRBJ1-5; 7 bases align to TRBD1. The CDR3 loop spans 15 amino acids. The V gene's germline CDR1 is DFQATT and CDR2 SNEGSKA (reference sequence). V shed 1 base, J shed 3 bases, and the junction held 6 bases outside the gene matches. The CDR3 here is CSARATTGFNQPQHF. As DNA, the CDR3 is TGCAGTGCTAGAGCCACGACAGGGTTCAATCAGCCCCAGCATTTT.

By share, this clone counts as medium-sized. The rearrangement links TRBV6-1 to TRBJ2-7; the match to TRBD1 covers 7 bases. Per the germline V gene, CDR1 is MNHNS and CDR2 is SASEGT. V shed 5 bases and J 5 bases; nucleotides not matched to a gene: 12. The CDR3 length is 15 residues. CDR3 nucleotides: TGTGCCAGCAGTCGCACAGGGGTTTATTGGGACGAGCAGTACTTC. Its translation: CASSRTGVYWDEQYF.

CDR3 in DNA: TGTGCCCTGAGTCGGGGGGTTCGGACTGAAGCTTTCTTT. Translated: CALSRGVRTEAFF. This chain connects TRBV30 to TRBJ1-1, with TRBD1 as a possible D gene (5 bases). The germline gives CDR1 GTSNPN, CDR2 SVGIG (reference sequence). V lost 8 bases and J lost 5, with 18 bases in between. This CDR3 has 13 amino acids. The full variable domain, its missing parts supplied by reference TRBV30 and TRBJ1-1, is SQTIHQWPATLVQPVGSPLSLECTVEGTSNPNLYWYRQAAGRGLQLLFYSVGIGQISSEVPQNLSASRPQDRQFILSSKKLLLSDSGFYLCALSRGVRTEAFFGQGTRLTVV.

This clone appeared a few times. The chain employs TRBV20-1 and TRBJ1-1; the D is unclear. CDR1 is DFQATT, CDR2 SNEGSKA, per germline (reference sequence). The CDR3 is made up of 9 amino acids. The CDR3 nucleotides are TGCAGGGCCGGGGTTGAAGCTTTCTTT. Protein: CRAGVEAFF.

This clone was detected only once. This chain joins TRBV20-1 and TRBJ2-7; D perhaps matches TRBD1 (6 bases). V was clipped by 3 bases and J by 2 bases, with 11 bases between them. CDR3 length: 13 residues. Germline values: CDR1 DFQATT, CDR2 SNEGSKA (reference sequence). In DNA form, the CDR3 reads TGCAGTGCTAGTGGGACACTGGCCTACGAGCAGTACTTC. Its protein product is CSASGTLAYEQYF.

This clone was counted many times. Additional DNA sequences in this sample encode the identical CDR3. The CDR3 bases are TGTGCCAGCAGCACCCCACCTTTGGGCTATGAGCAGTACTTC. Protein sequence: CASSTPPLGYEQYF. This chain uses TRBV7-9 with TRBJ2-7; no firm D call. Germline V CDR1 and CDR2: SEHNR, FQNEAQ (reference sequence). This CDR3 has 14 amino acids. Trimming pared 5 bases from V and 7 bases from J, leaving 18 bases between.

This clone was seen many times. V and J are TRBV6-1 and TRBJ1-2, with D uncertain. V was shortened by 4 bases and J by 4 bases, with 10 bases between the two germline ends. The germline V gene has CDR1 MNHNS and CDR2 SASEGT. This CDR3 has 13 residues. DNA of the CDR3: TGTGCCAGCAGTGGCAGATACTCCTATGGCTACACCTTC. Encoded protein: CASSGRYSYGYTF.